The rows below give T cell receptor beta chains drawn from one sample of a study of blood T cell repertoires in COVID-19. The method was immunoSEQ multiplex PCR; TCRdb's version includes in-frame clones alone and lacks a portion of them. The sample consists of roughly 250,000 clones, approximately 88% of them appearing once. The source material was PBMCs or T cells enriched from blood (not recorded which). The receptors derive from a middle-aged woman with acute COVID-19. Both conserved end residues are part of each CDR3. A D gene is named only where the DNA matches it firmly. Size is stated for part of the rows, as once, few or many counts, or as a class when the clone is expanded.

V gene,J gene,clone size,D gene,CDR3 protein,CDR3 DNA
TRBV9,TRBJ2-7,-,TRBD1,CASSVRQGPYEQYF,TGTGCCAGCAGCGTTCGACAGGGACCCTACGAGCAGTACTTC
TRBV24-1,TRBJ1-2,-,TRBD1,CATSEDRGANYGYTF,TGTGCCACCAGCGAGGACAGGGGTGCGAACTATGGCTACACCTTC
TRBV28,TRBJ1-4,-,TRBD1,CASLDRANEKLFF,TGTGCCAGCCTCGACAGGGCTAATGAAAAACTGTTTTTT
TRBV7-6,TRBJ2-7,-,-,CASRLQGGSSVQYF,TGTGCCAGCAGGTTGCAGGGTGGAAGTTCAGTGCAGTACTTC
TRBV3-1/TRBV3-2,TRBJ1-1,few,-,CASSQFGAVGLEAFF,TGTGCCAGCAGCCAATTCGGCGCGGTAGGACTAGAAGCTTTCTTT
TRBV14,TRBJ1-4,-,TRBD1,CASSQEGTGINEKLFF,TGTGCCAGCAGCCAAGAAGGGACAGGGATTAATGAAAAACTGTTTTTT
TRBV5-6,TRBJ2-7,-,-,CASSFRGYEQYF,TGTGCCAGCAGCTTTCGGGGCTACGAGCAGTACTTC
TRBV28,TRBJ1-1,-,-,CASSRLKGYEAFF,TGTGCCAGCAGCCGCCTGAAGGGGTACGAAGCTTTCTTT
TRBV5-4,TRBJ2-1,-,TRBD2,CASSFGGGSGSYNEQFF,TGTGCCAGCAGCTTCGGCGGGGGTAGTGGCTCCTACAATGAGCAGTTCTTC
TRBV19,TRBJ2-3,-,-,CASSMAGSTDTQYF,TGTGCCAGTAGTATGGCCGGGAGCACAGATACGCAGTATTTT
TRBV5-1,TRBJ2-7,-,-,CASSFRGYEQYF,TGCGCCAGCAGCTTCAGGGGCTACGAGCAGTACTTC
TRBV19,TRBJ2-1,once,TRBD2,CASIPGGPYNEQFF,TGTGCCAGTATACCGGGAGGGCCTTACAATGAGCAGTTCTTC
TRBV6-5,TRBJ2-5,-,-,CASSPRTDYQETQYF,TGTGCCAGCAGTCCCCGGACAGACTACCAAGAGACCCAGTACTTC
TRBV18,TRBJ2-5,-,-,CASSPNRVGGETQYF,TGTGCCAGCTCACCAAACAGGGTGGGTGGTGAGACCCAGTACTTC
TRBV5-1,TRBJ2-2,-,TRBD2,CASSWGLAGTGELFF,TGCGCCAGCAGCTGGGGACTAGCGGGCACCGGGGAGCTGTTTTTT
TRBV5-1,TRBJ1-2,-,TRBD1,CASSLSQGVDGYTF,TGCGCCAGCAGCTTGAGCCAGGGGGTGGATGGCTACACCTTC
TRBV13,TRBJ1-1,-,-,CASSYRGWDTEAFF,TGTGCCAGCAGCTATAGGGGTTGGGACACTGAAGCTTTCTTT
TRBV4-2,TRBJ1-1,-,TRBD1,CASSQVGAGTGVLTNTEAFF,TGTGCCAGCAGCCAAGTCGGGGCCGGGACAGGGGTCCTTACGAACACTGAAGCTTTCTTT
TRBV25-1,TRBJ1-4,-,-,CASSENWHNEKLFF,TGTGCCAGCAGTGAAAATTGGCATAATGAAAAACTGTTTTTT
TRBV5-1,TRBJ1-1,-,-,CASSPQVNTEAFF,TGCGCCAGCAGCCCGCAGGTTAACACTGAAGCTTTCTTT
TRBV10-3,TRBJ2-3,once,-,CAISEARLSSTDTQYF,TGTGCCATCAGTGAAGCGCGGCTTAGTAGCACAGATACGCAGTATTTT
TRBV7-9,TRBJ1-1,-,TRBD1,CASSFPYRGVDTEAFF,TGTGCCAGCAGCTTTCCGTACAGGGGGGTCGACACTGAAGCTTTCTTT
TRBV27,TRBJ2-1,-,-,CASSFFGTEQFF,TGTGCCAGCAGTTTCTTCGGTACTGAGCAGTTCTTC
TRBV3-1/TRBV3-2,TRBJ2-7,-,-,CASSPQSWGVIPNF,TGTGCCAGCAGCCCCCAAAGCTGGGGCGTTATTCCCAACTTC
TRBV27,TRBJ1-2,-,TRBD1,CASSLYRGDYGYTF,TGTGCCAGCAGTTTATACAGGGGGGACTATGGCTACACCTTC
TRBV27,TRBJ1-4,-,-,CASSRTKDSTNEKLFF,TGTGCCAGCAGTCGAACAAAAGACTCAACTAATGAAAAACTGTTTTTT
TRBV27,TRBJ2-7,-,-,CASSLYRAYEQYF,TGTGCCAGCAGTTTATACAGAGCCTACGAGCAGTACTTC
TRBV5-6,TRBJ2-5,few,-,CASSLGATLSETQYF,TGTGCCAGCAGCTTGGGGGCGACATTGTCGGAGACCCAGTACTTC
TRBV5-4,TRBJ2-1,-,TRBD1,CASSSHDRANEQFF,TGTGCCAGCAGCTCCCACGACAGGGCAAATGAGCAGTTCTTC
TRBV18,TRBJ2-5,-,-,CASSPPSPGAQETQYF,TGTGCCAGCTCACCACCGTCTCCAGGGGCCCAAGAGACCCAGTACTTC
TRBV13,TRBJ1-5,-,TRBD1,CASSKRTGGVQPQHF,TGTGCCAGCAGCAAAAGAACAGGGGGGGTACAGCCCCAGCATTTT
TRBV7-3,TRBJ2-1,-,TRBD1,CASFRQGPREFF,TGTGCCAGCTTCCGACAGGGGCCAAGGGAGTTCTTC
TRBV24-1,TRBJ1-2,-,-,CATSDPRRQAYGYTF,TGTGCCACCAGTGACCCACGTAGACAGGCGTATGGCTACACCTTC
TRBV19,TRBJ1-4,-,TRBD1,CASSFDRGLVSRNEKLFF,TGTGCCAGTAGTTTTGACAGGGGTTTAGTCTCCCGTAATGAAAAACTGTTTTTT
TRBV5-1,TRBJ2-3,few,TRBD1,CASSLGTGGTDTQYF,TGCGCCAGCAGCTTGGGGACAGGGGGCACAGATACGCAGTATTTT
TRBV7-2,TRBJ1-4,-,TRBD1,CASSSGQVNGYEKLFF,TGTGCCAGCAGCTCGGGACAGGTCAATGGGTATGAAAAACTGTTTTTT